This TCR beta chain is from a study of vaccination and CD4 T cells after COVID-19. Study background: The peptides that stimulated the cells were overlapping spike peptides from SARS-CoV-2, HCoV-NL63, HCoV-OC43 and HCoV-229E. The control cultures got either a CEFX pool, an HIV-1 Nef pool, or no peptide at all.

Notes on this clonotype: Its antigen remains unidentified.

Treatment specified: approximately nine-day PBMC culture with coronavirus spike peptide pools or control peptides (ViraFEST assay). Study results and limitations: Convalescent patients had 304 of 307 vaccine-specific clones showing spike mono-reactivity.

The Oncomine TCR Beta short-read assay was applied to DNA of cultured CD4+ T cells. TCRdb itself ran the PCR reads through MiXCR, one entry per CDR3 protein. The table lists tens of thousands of distinct CDR3 sequences, 65% to 80% of them singletons. This CDR3 has 13 amino acids. Losses at the gene ends were 5 bases for V and 5 bases for J; bases not matched to a gene: 4. Germline V gives CDR1 DFQATT, CDR2 SNEGSKA (reference sequence). The sequencing sample was made of CD4+ T cells from blood, cultured in vitro. The sequence was obtained from a human donor who had recovered from COVID-19. The chain links TRBV20-1 to TRBJ1-5; 9 positions agree with TRBD1. The CDR3: CSAGTGRDQPQHF. In DNA form, the CDR3 reads TGCAGTGCTGGGACAGGGAGGGATCAGCCCCAGCATTTT.